This is a list of T cell receptor beta chains from one sample in a study of shared clonotypes between healthy human individuals. Data came from immunoSEQ multiplex PCR; TCRdb stores just in-frame clones and leaves some out. The sample holds hundreds of thousands of clones, about 96% seen once. What was sequenced was memory CD8+ T cells sorted from blood. The receptors stem from a man aged 25 to 40 in good health. Both conserved end residues are part of each CDR3. Each record gives: J gene, D gene, V gene, clone size, CDR3 DNA, CDR3 protein. The D gene is left open where the match is weak. Part of the rows lack a size; the others show once, few, many or a class for expanded clones.

J: TRBJ2-7
D: .
V: TRBV19
size: .
DNA: TGTGCCAGTAGTTTCGGGGACCGCGACTACGAGCAGTACTTC
CDR3: CASSFGDRDYEQYF

J: TRBJ2-2
D: .
V: TRBV29-1
size: .
DNA: TGCAGCGTTGACGCTGGACTCCTCGGGGAGCTGTTTTTT
CDR3: CSVDAGLLGELFF

J: TRBJ1-1
D: TRBD1
V: TRBV7-2
size: .
DNA: TGTGCCAGCAGCTGGACAGGGGTATGGGCTTTCTTT
CDR3: CASSWTGVWAFF

J: TRBJ2-1
D: .
V: TRBV6-1
size: few
DNA: TGTGCCAGCATCGGACTGAACAATGAGCAGTTCTTC
CDR3: CASIGLNNEQFF

J: TRBJ1-5
D: .
V: TRBV7-8
size: .
DNA: TGTGCCAGCAGCGCCGGACAGACCGAGGGTCAGCCCCAGCATTTT
CDR3: CASSAGQTEGQPQHF

J: TRBJ2-7
D: TRBD2
V: TRBV28
size: .
DNA: TGTGCCAGCAGTCTATTGGGGGAGGGCTACGAGCAGTACTTC
CDR3: CASSLLGEGYEQYF

J: TRBJ1-2
D: .
V: TRBV18
size: once
DNA: TGTGCCAGCTCACCACTTGGGTATGGCTACACCTTC
CDR3: CASSPLGYGYTF

J: TRBJ2-2
D: .
V: TRBV29-1
size: .
DNA: TGCAGCGCGGATGCCCTCAACACCGGGGAGCTGTTTTTT
CDR3: CSADALNTGELFF

J: TRBJ2-2
D: TRBD1
V: TRBV9
size: .
DNA: TGTGCCAGCAGCGTAAGAGGGGGCCCACTGCCCGGGGAGCTGTTTTTT
CDR3: CASSVRGGPLPGELFF

J: TRBJ1-5
D: .
V: TRBV6-1
size: .
DNA: TGTGCCAGCAGTGAGTCGGGGGGCAATCAGCCCCAGCATTTT
CDR3: CASSESGGNQPQHF

J: TRBJ1-1
D: .
V: TRBV9
size: .
DNA: TGTGCCAGCAGCCCCGAAGGGTTGAACACTGAAGCTTTCTTT
CDR3: CASSPEGLNTEAFF

J: TRBJ1-4
D: TRBD1
V: TRBV18
size: .
DNA: TGTGCCAGCTCACCAAGGGGGCTAAATGAAAAACTGTTTTTT
CDR3: CASSPRGLNEKLFF

J: TRBJ2-7
D: TRBD1
V: TRBV18
size: .
DNA: TGTGCCAGCTCACCCACCGGGACAGGGCCCTACGAGCAGTACTTC
CDR3: CASSPTGTGPYEQYF

J: TRBJ2-1
D: .
V: TRBV6-5
size: .
DNA: TGTGCCAGCAGTTCTAGAAGGTCCTACAATGAGCAGTTCTTC
CDR3: CASSSRRSYNEQFF

J: TRBJ2-2
D: .
V: TRBV5-1
size: .
DNA: TGCGCCAGCAGCTTGGAGGTGGGACAGAACACCGGGGAGCTGTTTTTT
CDR3: CASSLEVGQNTGELFF

J: TRBJ1-5
D: TRBD1
V: TRBV28
size: .
DNA: TGTGCCAGCAGGGAGGGACAGGGGGACAATCAGCCCCAGCATTTT
CDR3: CASREGQGDNQPQHF

J: TRBJ2-1
D: TRBD1
V: TRBV19
size: .
DNA: TGTGCCAGTAGTATAGACAGGACAGGGCAGTTCTTC
CDR3: CASSIDRTGQFF

J: TRBJ2-5
D: .
V: TRBV5-1
size: .
DNA: TGCGCCAGCAGCTTGGTTCGGGGAGGAGGAGAGACCCAGTACTTC
CDR3: CASSLVRGGGETQYF

J: TRBJ1-2
D: .
V: TRBV7-7
size: .
DNA: TGTGCTAGCAGCGGCCAGCCCGTTGGCACCTTC
CDR3: CASSGQPVGTF

J: TRBJ2-7
D: TRBD2
V: TRBV7-9
size: .
DNA: TGTGCCAGCAGCAGCAGACTAGCGGGAGTCGGGTACGAGCAGTACTTC
CDR3: CASSSRLAGVGYEQYF

J: TRBJ2-7
D: TRBD1
V: TRBV28
size: .
DNA: TGTGCCTCCCGGACAGGGGGCTACGAGCAGTACTTC
CDR3: CASRTGGYEQYF

J: TRBJ2-3
D: .
V: TRBV6-1
size: .
DNA: TGTGCCAGCAGTGATCGACTAGGTGCCACAGATACGCAGTATTTT
CDR3: CASSDRLGATDTQYF

J: TRBJ2-7
D: .
V: TRBV4-1
size: .
DNA: TGCGCCAGCAGCCAGACACCAACACCAAGCTCCTACGAGCAGTACTTC
CDR3: CASSQTPTPSSYEQYF

J: TRBJ2-3
D: .
V: TRBV5-3
size: .
DNA: TGTGCCAGAAGCTTTCCCAAAGACAGCCATGGGGCAGATACGCAGTATTTT
CDR3: CARSFPKDSHGADTQYF